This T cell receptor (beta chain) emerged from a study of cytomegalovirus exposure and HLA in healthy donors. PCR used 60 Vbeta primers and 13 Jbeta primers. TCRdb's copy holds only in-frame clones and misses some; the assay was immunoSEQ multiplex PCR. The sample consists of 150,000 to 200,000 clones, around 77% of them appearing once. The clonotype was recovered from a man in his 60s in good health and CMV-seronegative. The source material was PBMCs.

CDR3 coding DNA: TGTGCCAGCACCAAATTCGTCGGGACAGGGACTAACTATGGCTACACCTTC. It is translated as CASTKFVGTGTNYGYTF. This sequence joins TRBV7-2 and TRBJ1-2, with TRBD1 matching over 9 bases. The CDR3 runs to 17 residues. Trimming took 7 bases from V and 0 from J; bases not matched to a gene: 12. Germline CDR1 is SGHTA and CDR2 is FQGNSA.